This T cell receptor beta chain appears in the sequencing data of a study of control samples from healthy donors and cancer patients. Only in-frame clones appear in the TCRdb table, and some are missing; sequencing was by immunoSEQ multiplex PCR. Among 80,000 or so clones listed, about 90% were seen once. This TCR came from a middle-aged man in good health. The source material was blood.

The CDR3 nucleotides read TGTGCCAGCAGCTTGGGGGGAAACCCAGCTGGACACTTAACCACCGAGCAGTACTTC. This gives the protein CASSLGGNPAGHLTTEQYF. The chain links TRBV5-6 to TRBJ2-7; D is perhaps TRBD1 (5 bases). Germline assignment: CDR1 SGHDT and CDR2 YYEEEE. Between the trimmed V and J ends, which lost 0 bases and 6 bases, there was a span of 28 bases. The length of the CDR3 is 19 residues.